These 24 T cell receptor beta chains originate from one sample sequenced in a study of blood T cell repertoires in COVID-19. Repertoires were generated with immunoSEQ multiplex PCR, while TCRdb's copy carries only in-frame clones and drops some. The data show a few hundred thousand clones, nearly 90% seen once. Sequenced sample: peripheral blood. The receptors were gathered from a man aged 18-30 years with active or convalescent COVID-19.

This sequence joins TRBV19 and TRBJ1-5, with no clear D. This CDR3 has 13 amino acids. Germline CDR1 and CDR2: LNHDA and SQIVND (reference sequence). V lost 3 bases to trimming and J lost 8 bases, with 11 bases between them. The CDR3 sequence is CASSISSVEPQHF. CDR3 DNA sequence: TGTGCCAGTAGTATTTCAAGCGTGGAGCCCCAGCATTTT.

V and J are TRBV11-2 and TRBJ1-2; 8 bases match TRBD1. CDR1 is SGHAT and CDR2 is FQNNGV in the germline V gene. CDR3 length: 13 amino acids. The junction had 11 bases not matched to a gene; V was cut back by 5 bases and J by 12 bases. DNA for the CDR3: TGTGCCAGCAGCCCTCAAGGACAGGGTGGTCACACCTTC. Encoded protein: CASSPQGQGGHTF.

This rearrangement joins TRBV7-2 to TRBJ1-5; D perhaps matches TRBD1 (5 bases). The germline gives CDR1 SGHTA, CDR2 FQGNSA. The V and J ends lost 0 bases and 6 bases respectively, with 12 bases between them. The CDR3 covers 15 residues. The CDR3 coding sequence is TGTGCCAGCAGCTTAGCTTCTCTCGGGGGTCAGCCCCAGCATTTT. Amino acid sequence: CASSLASLGGQPQHF. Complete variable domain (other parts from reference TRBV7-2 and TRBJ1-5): GAGVSQSPSNKVTEKGKDVELRCDPISGHTALYWYRQSLGQGLEFLIYFQGNSAPDKSGLPSDRFSAERTGGSVSTLTIQRTQQEDSAVYLCASSLASLGGQPQHFGDGTRLSIL.

The DNA for the CDR3 is TGTGCCAGCAGCCCGACAGGTTACAATGAGCAGTTCTTC. It translates to CASSPTGYNEQFF. This chain connects TRBV3-1 (or the pseudogene TRBV3-2) to TRBJ2-1, with D tentatively TRBD1 (6 bases). The V and J ends lost 4 bases and 4 bases respectively, with 8 bases between them. Germline assignment: CDR1 LGHDT and CDR2 YNNKEL (reference sequence). This CDR3 has 13 residues.

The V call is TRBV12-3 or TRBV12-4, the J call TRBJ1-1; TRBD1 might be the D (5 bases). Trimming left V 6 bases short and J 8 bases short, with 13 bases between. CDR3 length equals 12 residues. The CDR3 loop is CASSPHDREAFF. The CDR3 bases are TGTGCCAGCAGCCCCCACGACAGAGAAGCTTTCTTT.

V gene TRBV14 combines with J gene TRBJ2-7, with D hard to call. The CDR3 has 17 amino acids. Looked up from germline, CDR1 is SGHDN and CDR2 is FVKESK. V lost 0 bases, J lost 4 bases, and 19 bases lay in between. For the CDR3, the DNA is TGTGCCAGCAGCCAAGATACCAATGGGCAGCATGGGTACGAGCAGTACTTC. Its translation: CASSQDTNGQHGYEQYF.

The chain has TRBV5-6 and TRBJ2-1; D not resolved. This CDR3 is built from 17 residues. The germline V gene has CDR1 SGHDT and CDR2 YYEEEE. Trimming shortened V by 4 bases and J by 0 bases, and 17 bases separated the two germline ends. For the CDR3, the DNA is TGTGCCAGCAGCCGTTTCTCCCGACGGAGCTCCTACAATGAGCAGTTCTTC. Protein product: CASSRFSRRSSYNEQFF.

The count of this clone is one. The CDR3 protein is CASSGGTRGRVYQPQHF. The CDR3 DNA is TGTGCCAGCTCAGGAGGAACCAGGGGGCGCGTGTATCAGCCCCAGCATTTT. The J gene is TRBJ1-5, the V gene TRBV18, with 8 nucleotides matching TRBD1. This CDR3 spans 17 amino acids. V lost 5 bases to trimming and J lost 5 bases; unmatched junction nucleotides: 14. The germline gives CDR1 KGHSH, CDR2 LQKENI.

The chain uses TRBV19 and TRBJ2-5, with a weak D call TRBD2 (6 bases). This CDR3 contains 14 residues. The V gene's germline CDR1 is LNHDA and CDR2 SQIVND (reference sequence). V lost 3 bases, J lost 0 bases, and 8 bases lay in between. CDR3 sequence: CASSIGGNQETQYF. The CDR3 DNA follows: TGTGCCAGTAGTATTGGCGGGAACCAAGAGACCCAGTACTTC.

CDR3 amino acids: CASSGSGSSYEQYF. The CDR3 DNA reads as TGTGCCAGCAGCGGTAGCGGATCCTCCTACGAGCAGTACTTC. The chain has TRBV9 and TRBJ2-7, with a weak D call TRBD2 (6 bases). Trimming left V 3 bases short and J 0 bases short, with 10 bases between. This CDR3 contains 14 residues. CDR1 and CDR2 (germline): SGDLS, YYNGEE. Variable domain in full (rest from reference TRBV9 and TRBJ2-7): DSGVTQTPKHLITATGQRVTLRCSPRSGDLSVYWYQQSLDQGLQFLIQYYNGEERAKGNILERFSAQQFPDLHSELNLSSLELGDSALYFCASSGSGSSYEQYFGPGTRLTVT.

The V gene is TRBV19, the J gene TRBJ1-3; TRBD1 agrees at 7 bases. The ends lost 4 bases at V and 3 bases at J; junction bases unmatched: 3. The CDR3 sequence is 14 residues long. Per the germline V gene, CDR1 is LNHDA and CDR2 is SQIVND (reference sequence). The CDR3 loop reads CASSTNRGGNTIYF. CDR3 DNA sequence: TGTGCCAGTAGTACTAACAGGGGTGGAAACACCATATATTTT.

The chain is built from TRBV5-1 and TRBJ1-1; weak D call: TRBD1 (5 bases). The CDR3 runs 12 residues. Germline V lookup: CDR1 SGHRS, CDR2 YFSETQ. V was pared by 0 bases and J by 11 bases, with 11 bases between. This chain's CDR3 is CASSLASGNAFF. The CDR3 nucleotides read TGCGCCAGCAGCTTGGCTTCAGGGAATGCTTTCTTT.

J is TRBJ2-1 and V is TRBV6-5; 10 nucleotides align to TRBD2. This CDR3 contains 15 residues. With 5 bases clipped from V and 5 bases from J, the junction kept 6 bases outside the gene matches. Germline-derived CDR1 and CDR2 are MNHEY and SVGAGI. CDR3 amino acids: CASSNPSGGNNEQFF. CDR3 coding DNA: TGTGCCAGCAGTAACCCTAGCGGGGGAAACAATGAGCAGTTCTTC.

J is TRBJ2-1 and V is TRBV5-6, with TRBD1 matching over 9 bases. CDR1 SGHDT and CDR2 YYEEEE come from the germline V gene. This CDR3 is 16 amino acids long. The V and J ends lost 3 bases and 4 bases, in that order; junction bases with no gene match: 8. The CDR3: CASSSIGTGRYNEQFF. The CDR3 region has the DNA TGTGCCAGCAGCTCCATTGGGACAGGGAGATACAATGAGCAGTTCTTC.

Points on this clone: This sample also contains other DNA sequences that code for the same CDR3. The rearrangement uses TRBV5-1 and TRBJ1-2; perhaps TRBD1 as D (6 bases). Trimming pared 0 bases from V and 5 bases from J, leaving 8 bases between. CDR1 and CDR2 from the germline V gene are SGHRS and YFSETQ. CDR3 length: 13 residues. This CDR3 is CASSLDRDYGYTF. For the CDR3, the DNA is TGCGCCAGCAGCTTGGACAGGGATTATGGCTACACCTTC.

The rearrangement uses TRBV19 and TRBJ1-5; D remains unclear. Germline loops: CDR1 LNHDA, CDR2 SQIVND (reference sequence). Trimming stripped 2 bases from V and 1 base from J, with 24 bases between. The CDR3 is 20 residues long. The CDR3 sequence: CASSIPWSAGRFDSNQPQHF. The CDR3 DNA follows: TGTGCCAGTAGTATACCTTGGTCGGCAGGAAGATTCGACAGCAATCAGCCCCAGCATTTT.

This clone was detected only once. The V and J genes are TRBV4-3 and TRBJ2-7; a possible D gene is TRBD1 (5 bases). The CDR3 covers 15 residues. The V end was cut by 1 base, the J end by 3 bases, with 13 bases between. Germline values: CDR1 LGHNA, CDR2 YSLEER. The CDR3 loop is CASSQVVTAYYEQYF. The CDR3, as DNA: TGCGCCAGCAGCCAAGTCGTGACAGCCTACTACGAGCAGTACTTC.

The CDR3 is CASSPITGSNQPQHF. The CDR3, as DNA: TGTGCCAGCAGCCCTATAACAGGTTCCAATCAGCCCCAGCATTTT. V and J are TRBV27 and TRBJ1-5; D perhaps matches TRBD1 (5 bases). Germline V gene data show CDR1 as MNHEY and CDR2 as SMNVEV (reference sequence). Deletions cut 6 bases from V and 3 bases from J, with 15 bases between. CDR3 length equals 15 residues.

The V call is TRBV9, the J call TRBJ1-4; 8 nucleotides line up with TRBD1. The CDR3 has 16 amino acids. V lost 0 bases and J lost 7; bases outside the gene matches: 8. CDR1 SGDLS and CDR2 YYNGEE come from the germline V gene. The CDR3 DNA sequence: TGTGCCAGCAGCGTAGGTCCGGTCAGGGGGCCTGAAAAACTGTTTTTT. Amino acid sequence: CASSVGPVRGPEKLFF.

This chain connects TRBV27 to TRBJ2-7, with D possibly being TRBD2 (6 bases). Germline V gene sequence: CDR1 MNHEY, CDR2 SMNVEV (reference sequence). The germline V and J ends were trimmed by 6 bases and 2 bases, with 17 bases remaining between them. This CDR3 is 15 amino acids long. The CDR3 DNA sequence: TGTGCCAGCAGGTGGAGGGGAGGCAGACCCTACGAGCAGTACTTC. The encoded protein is CASRWRGGRPYEQYF.

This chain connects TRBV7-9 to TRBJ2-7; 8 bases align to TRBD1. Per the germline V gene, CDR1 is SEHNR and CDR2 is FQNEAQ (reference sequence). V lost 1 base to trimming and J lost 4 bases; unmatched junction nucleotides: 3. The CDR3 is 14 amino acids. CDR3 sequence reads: CASSLEGQVYEQYF. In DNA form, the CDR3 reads TGTGCCAGCAGCTTAGAGGGACAGGTATACGAGCAGTACTTC.

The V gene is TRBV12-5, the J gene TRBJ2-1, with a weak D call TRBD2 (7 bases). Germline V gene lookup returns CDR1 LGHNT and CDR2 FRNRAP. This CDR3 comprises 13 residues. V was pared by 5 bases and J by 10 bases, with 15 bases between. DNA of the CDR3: TGTGCTAGTGGTCCCCAAGGGGGGGGAGAGCAGTTCTTC. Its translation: CASGPQGGGEQFF.

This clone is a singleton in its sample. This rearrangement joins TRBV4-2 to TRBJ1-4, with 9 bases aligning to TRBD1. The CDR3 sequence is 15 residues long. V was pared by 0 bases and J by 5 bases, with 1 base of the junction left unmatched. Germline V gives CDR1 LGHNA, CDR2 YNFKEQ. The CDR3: CASSQEQGANEKLFF. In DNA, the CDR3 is TGTGCCAGCAGCCAAGAACAGGGGGCAAATGAAAAACTGTTTTTT.

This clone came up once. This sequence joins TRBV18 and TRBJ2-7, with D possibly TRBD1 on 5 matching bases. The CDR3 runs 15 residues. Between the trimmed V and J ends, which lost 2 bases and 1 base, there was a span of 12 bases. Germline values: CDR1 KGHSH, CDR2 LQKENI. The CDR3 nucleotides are TGTGCCAGCTCACCATTTTTCCAGGGATCCTACGAGCAGTACTTC. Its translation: CASSPFFQGSYEQYF.